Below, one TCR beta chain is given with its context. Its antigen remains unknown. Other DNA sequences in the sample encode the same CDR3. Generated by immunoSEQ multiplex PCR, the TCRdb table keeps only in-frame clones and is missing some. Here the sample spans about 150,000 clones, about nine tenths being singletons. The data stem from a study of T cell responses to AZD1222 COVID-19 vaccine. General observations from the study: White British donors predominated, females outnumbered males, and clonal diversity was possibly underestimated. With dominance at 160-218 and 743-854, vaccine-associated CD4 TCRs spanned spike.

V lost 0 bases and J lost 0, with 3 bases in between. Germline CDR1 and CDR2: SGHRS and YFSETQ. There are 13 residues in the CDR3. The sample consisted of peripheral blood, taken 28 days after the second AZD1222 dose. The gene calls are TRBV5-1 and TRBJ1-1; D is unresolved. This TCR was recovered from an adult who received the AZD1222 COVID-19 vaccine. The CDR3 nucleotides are TGCGCCAGCAGCTTGGATTTGAACACTGAAGCTTTCTTT. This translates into CASSLDLNTEAFF.